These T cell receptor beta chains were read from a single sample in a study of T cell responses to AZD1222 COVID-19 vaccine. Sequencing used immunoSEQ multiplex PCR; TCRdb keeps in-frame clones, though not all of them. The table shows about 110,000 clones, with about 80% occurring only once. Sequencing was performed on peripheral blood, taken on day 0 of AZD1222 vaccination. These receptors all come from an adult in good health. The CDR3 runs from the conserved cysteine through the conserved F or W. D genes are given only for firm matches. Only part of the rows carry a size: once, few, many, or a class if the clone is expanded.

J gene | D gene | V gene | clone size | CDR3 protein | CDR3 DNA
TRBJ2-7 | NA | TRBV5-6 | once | CASSPGDDYEQYF | TGTGCCAGCAGCCCCGGCGACGACTACGAGCAGTACTTC
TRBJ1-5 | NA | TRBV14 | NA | CASSLRGRPQHF | TGTGCCAGCAGCCTCCGAGGGAGGCCCCAGCATTTT
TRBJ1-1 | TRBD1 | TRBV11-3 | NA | CASSQTGSTEAFF | TGTGCCAGCAGCCAGACAGGGAGCACTGAAGCTTTCTTT
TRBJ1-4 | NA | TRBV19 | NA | CASSVRGFNEKLFF | TGTGCCAGTAGTGTTAGGGGGTTTAATGAAAAACTGTTTTTT
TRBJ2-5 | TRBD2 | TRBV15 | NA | CATSVRGGLETQYF | TGTGCCACCAGCGTACGGGGGGGTTTGGAGACCCAGTACTTC
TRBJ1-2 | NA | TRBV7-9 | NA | CASSQDSHYGYTF | TGTGCCAGCAGCCAAGACAGCCACTATGGCTACACCTTC
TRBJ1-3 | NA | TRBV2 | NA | CASRASTGTGNTIYF | TGTGCCAGCAGGGCATCGACAGGAACTGGAAACACCATATATTTT
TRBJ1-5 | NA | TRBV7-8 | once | CASSETGTRGGGPQHF | TGTGCCAGCAGCGAGACTGGTACCAGGGGCGGTGGGCCCCAGCATTTT
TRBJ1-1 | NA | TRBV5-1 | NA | CASSFPGANTEAFF | TGCGCCAGCAGCTTCCCCGGGGCGAACACTGAAGCTTTCTTT
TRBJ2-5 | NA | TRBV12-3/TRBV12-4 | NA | CASSLYETQYF | TGTGCCAGCAGTTTATATGAGACCCAGTACTTC
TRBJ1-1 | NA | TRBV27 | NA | CASSLSIPWPGATEAFF | TGTGCCAGCAGTTTATCGATACCCTGGCCCGGGGCAACTGAAGCTTTCTTT
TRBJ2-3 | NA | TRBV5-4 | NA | CASSLDWEDTQYF | TGTGCCAGCAGCTTGGATTGGGAGGATACGCAGTATTTT
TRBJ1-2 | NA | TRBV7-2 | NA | CASSLGGRDLGGYTF | TGTGCCAGCAGCTTAGGAGGCAGGGATTTGGGTGGCTACACCTTC